This record covers a single TCR beta chain. The data were taken from a study of blood T cell repertoires in COVID-19. Study details: Acute and convalescent COVID-19 specimens originated in the United States, Italy and Spain. Sources were T cells, B-cell-depleted T cells, or PBMCs; the material itself was cDNA or gDNA.

Sequencing used immunoSEQ multiplex PCR; TCRdb keeps in-frame clones, though not all of them. The sample lists fewer than 350,000 clones; around 85% were seen once. The CDR3 length is 16 residues. With V trimmed by 6 bases and J by 5 bases, 11 bases remained unmatched. Per the germline V gene, CDR1 is LNHDA and CDR2 is SQIVND (reference sequence). Material: peripheral blood. This chain connects TRBV19 to TRBJ2-7, with TRBD1 identical over 12 bases. The source is a woman younger than 45 who had recovered from COVID-19. CDR3 region: CASRRQGQGAAHEQYF. CDR3 sequence (DNA): TGTGCCAGTAGACGACAGGGACAGGGGGCGGCCCACGAGCAGTACTTC.